These 8 T cell receptor beta chains were all obtained from the same sample, sequenced in a study of T cell responses to AZD1222 COVID-19 vaccine. TCRdb's copy holds only in-frame clones and misses some; the assay was immunoSEQ multiplex PCR. The sample holds roughly 200,000 clones; almost 90% are singletons and the top ten take approximately 8%. The input for sequencing was peripheral blood, taken on day 0 of AZD1222 vaccination. These receptors originate from an adult in good health.

V usage is TRBV11-3 and J usage is TRBJ1-1; D not certain. Trimming removed 2 bases from V and 1 base from J, with 5 bases in between. Looked up from germline, CDR1 is SGHNT and CDR2 is YENEEA. CDR3 size: 13 residues. CDR3 sequence: CASSLSGNTEAFF. CDR3 nucleotides: TGTGCCAGCAGCTTAAGCGGGAACACTGAAGCTTTCTTT.

The genes are TRBV5-4 and TRBJ1-4; 8 nucleotides agree with TRBD1. This CDR3 spans 16 amino acids. Germline CDR1 SGHNT, CDR2 YYREEE (reference sequence). The junction had 13 bases not matched to a gene; V was cut back by 4 bases and J by 8 bases. CDR3 in amino acids: CASSATGVGMREKLFF. For the CDR3, the DNA is TGTGCCAGCAGCGCGACAGGGGTGGGGATGAGAGAAAAACTGTTTTTT.

With regard to this clone: The sample carries other DNA sequences with the same CDR3. The J gene is TRBJ2-1, the V gene TRBV11-2; TRBD2 aligns across 15 bases. There are 17 residues in the CDR3. Germline V gives CDR1 SGHAT, CDR2 FQNNGV. The V gene end was trimmed by 5 bases and the J gene end by 4 bases; junction bases not matched to a gene: 6. The CDR3 protein is CASSIGLAGGPYNEQFF. The CDR3, as DNA: TGTGCCAGCAGCATCGGACTAGCGGGGGGGCCTTACAATGAGCAGTTCTTC.

V usage is TRBV5-1 and J usage is TRBJ2-5; D is possibly TRBD1 (6 bases). Germline V gene data show CDR1 as SGHRS and CDR2 as YFSETQ. V was shortened by 5 bases and J by 4 bases, with 9 bases between the two germline ends. The CDR3 has 12 amino acids. CDR3 coding DNA: TGCGCCAGCAGGGACAGAGTAGAGACCCAGTACTTC. This gives the protein CASRDRVETQYF.

The chain couples TRBV6-1 to TRBJ1-3, with D possibly TRBD1 on 6 matching bases. The CDR3 contains 15 residues. The germline V gene encodes CDR1 MNHNS and CDR2 SASEGT. Trimming shortened V by 5 bases and J by 2 bases, and 13 bases separated the two germline ends. The CDR3 spells CASSWGRGAGNTIYF. The CDR3 nucleotides are TGTGCCAGCAGTTGGGGGCGGGGAGCTGGAAACACCATATATTTT.

The chain uses TRBV18 and TRBJ2-3; D call uncertain. Germline CDR1 is KGHSH and CDR2 is LQKENI. The V and J ends lost 8 bases and 4 bases respectively, with 13 bases between them. The CDR3 spans 13 residues. The CDR3 bases are TGTGCCAGCGCACGTGGCTCGGCAGATACGCAGTATTTT. Protein product: CASARGSADTQYF.

The V and J genes are TRBV19 and TRBJ1-5; a weak D match, TRBD1 (6 bases). Germline-derived CDR1 and CDR2 are LNHDA and SQIVND (reference sequence). This CDR3 has 15 residues. V was clipped by 7 bases and J by 6 bases, with 19 bases between them. The CDR3 DNA reads TGTGCCAGTAACTTGAACGGGGCCAGGGGTCAGCCCCAGCATTTT. This sequence encodes CASNLNGARGQPQHF.

V usage is TRBV27 and J usage is TRBJ2-5, with D possibly TRBD1 on 6 matching bases. The V and J ends lost 6 bases and 2 bases respectively, with 13 bases between them. This CDR3 has 14 amino acids. Germline V gene data show CDR1 as MNHEY and CDR2 as SMNVEV (reference sequence). CDR3 sequence (DNA): TGTGCCAGCAGGAATCAGGGGCAACAAGAGACCCAGTACTTC. Its protein product is CASRNQGQQETQYF.